The clone carrying this T cell receptor (beta chain) was counted a single time. Its matching antigen is unknown. The source of the sample is a study of cytomegalovirus exposure and HLA in healthy donors. Study-level results: Presence/absence analyses assumed roughly uniform sequencing depth across donors. Reported performance of the classifier showed diagnosis of cytomegalovirus status with high specificity and sensitivity.

V dropped 3 bases and J dropped 5 bases, with 7 bases sitting between them. CDR1 is SGHTA, CDR2 FQGNSA, per germline. The CDR3 is made up of 13 amino acids. Vbeta (60) and Jbeta (13) primers were used in the PCR. Measured with immunoSEQ multiplex PCR; TCRdb has only the in-frame clones, and not every one. The data hold 200,000 to 300,000 clones, with more than 75% observed a single time. This TCR came from a woman aged 35 to 49 in good health and CMV-seropositive. Sequenced input: PBMCs. The chain links TRBV7-2 to TRBJ1-4; D not certain. The CDR3 bases are TGTGCCAGCAGCTTCAGTCCCAATGAAAAACTGTTTTTT. This encodes CASSFSPNEKLFF.